This T cell receptor (beta chain) was observed in a study of long-term antiretroviral therapy in people with HIV. General observations from the study: Collection of the blood took place between the mid-2000s and the late 2010s. The ART regimens in use then may have been less effective than current ones.

It was version v3.0 of the immunoSEQ assay that was run at survey level. The table came from immunoSEQ multiplex PCR; TCRdb's copy has only in-frame clones and leaves some out. The sample yields some 29,000 clones, 93% seen once. V was shortened by 7 bases and J by 7 bases, with 26 bases between the two germline ends. CDR1 and CDR2 (germline): SGHTA, FQGNSA. CDR3 length: 16 residues. Comment on this clone: Antigen specificity is unknown.

The receptor was isolated from a man aged 40-49 years with HIV. The source material was unsorted PBMCs, sampled 6.2 years after starting antiretroviral therapy. The chain has TRBV7-2 and TRBJ2-7; D may be TRBD2 (5 bases). In DNA form, the CDR3 reads TGTGCCAGCACCCACGAAGCTGCCGGACCAACGGGGGAGCAGTACTTC. It translates to CASTHEAAGPTGEQYF. The whole variable domain, filled in from reference TRBV7-2 and TRBJ2-7, reads GAGVSQSPSNKVTEKGKDVELRCDPISGHTALYWYRQSLGQGLEFLIYFQGNSAPDKSGLPSDRFSAERTGGSVSTLTIQRTQQEDSAVYLCASTHEAAGPTGEQYFGPGTRLTVT.